Below are 18 T cell receptor beta chains sequenced from a single sample in a study of T-cell reconstitution after alpha-beta-depleted transplantation in children. During its preparation, the TCRbeta library received unique molecular identifiers. MiXCR was run by TCRdb on the PCR reads, yielding one entry per CDR3 protein. The sample has about 250,000 distinct CDR3 sequences, under 30% seen once. The specimen was PBMCs, mostly from graft donor cells, collected 360 days after TCRalphabeta/CD19-depleted stem cell transplant. Source of these receptors: a female patient aged 2 to 10 who had a stem cell transplant for congenital amegakaryocytic thrombocytopenia, so the T cells may come from the graft donor.

The genes are TRBV10-3 and TRBJ1-1; TRBD1 aligns across 7 bases. Germline CDR1 reads ENHRY; CDR2 reads SYGVKD. With V trimmed by 2 bases and J by 2 bases, 17 bases remained unmatched. The CDR3 contains 19 residues. CDR3 in amino acids: CAISERLSGTAQLNTEAFF. CDR3 coding DNA: TGTGCCATCAGTGAGAGATTATCCGGGACAGCTCAGCTTAACACTGAAGCTTTCTTT.

The CDR3 is CASKEGALGYQPQHF. The CDR3 bases are TGTGCCAGTAAGGAGGGGGCGCTTGGGTATCAGCCCCAGCATTTT. The V gene is TRBV19, the J gene TRBJ1-5; TRBD1 matches at 7 bases. Germline-derived CDR1 and CDR2 are LNHDA and SQIVND (reference sequence). The CDR3 sequence is 15 residues long. V was clipped by 7 bases and J by 5 bases; unmatched bases: 11.

A few counts support this clonotype. The chain carries TRBV5-1 and TRBJ2-3; perhaps TRBD1 as D (6 bases). The length of the CDR3 is 16 residues. Germline V gene data show CDR1 as SGHRS and CDR2 as YFSETQ. Trimming took off 0 bases at V and 2 bases at J, with 13 bases between the two ends. The CDR3: CASSLGTATYTDTQYF. CDR3 in DNA: TGCGCCAGCAGCTTGGGGACAGCGACTTACACAGATACGCAGTATTTT.

This clonotype turned up a few times. The rearrangement uses TRBV4-3 and TRBJ1-4; no clear D gene. The germline V gene encodes CDR1 LGHNA and CDR2 YSLEER. V was cut by 0 bases and J by 5 bases, with 13 bases left in between. The CDR3 covers 16 residues. CDR3 bases: TGCGCCAGCAGCCAAGATCGCGGGATCCAAAATGAAAAACTGTTTTTT. Amino acids: CASSQDRGIQNEKLFF.

This clonotype was counted a few times. This sequence joins TRBV6-2 or TRBV6-3 and TRBJ2-3; 9 nucleotides align to TRBD1. V shed 6 bases and J 3 bases; nucleotides not matched to a gene: 4. This CDR3 is built from 14 residues. The germline V gene encodes CDR1 MNHEY and CDR2 SVGEGT. This CDR3 is CASRTTGGTDTQYF. In DNA form, the CDR3 reads TGTGCCAGCAGGACGACAGGGGGAACAGATACGCAGTATTTT.

J is TRBJ1-2 and V is TRBV5-1; TRBD1 aligns across 10 bases. Losses at the gene ends were 3 bases for V and 1 base for J; bases not matched to a gene: 6. Germline values: CDR1 SGHRS, CDR2 YFSETQ. The CDR3 sequence is 16 residues long. CDR3 residues: CASSWGDRGLNYGYTF. In DNA, the CDR3 is TGCGCCAGCAGCTGGGGGGACAGGGGCCTTAACTATGGCTACACCTTC.

This clonotype was seen at least ten times. The chain is built from TRBV4-1 and TRBJ1-5; D remains ambiguous. This CDR3 comprises 15 residues. Germline CDR1 reads MGHRA; CDR2 reads YSYEKL. Trimming left V 2 bases short and J 1 base short, with 9 bases between. CDR3 sequence: CASSQRFLSNQPQHF. CDR3 bases: TGCGCCAGCAGCCAACGCTTTTTGAGCAATCAGCCCCAGCATTTT.

This clonotype was picked up a small number of times. V and J are TRBV9 and TRBJ2-3; D might be TRBD1 or TRBD2, each matching 5 bases. V lost 0 bases and J lost 8, with 13 bases in between. This CDR3 spans 14 amino acids. The germline V gene encodes CDR1 SGDLS and CDR2 YYNGEE. As DNA, the CDR3 is TGTGCCAGCAGCGTAGATGGGGAAGGGACTACGCAGTATTTT. Protein: CASSVDGEGTTQYF.

This clonotype was counted a few times. V is TRBV12-3 or TRBV12-4 and J is TRBJ2-1, with 9 bases fitting TRBD2. V was pared by 2 bases and J by 8 bases, with 22 bases of the junction left unmatched. The CDR3 totals 20 residues. The CDR3 region has the DNA TGTGCCAGCAGTTTATTTTTGGGAACTAGCGGGCGCACTTACCCTGATGAGCAGTTCTTC. Residues: CASSLFLGTSGRTYPDEQFF.

The gene calls are TRBV11-2 and TRBJ2-5, with 7 nucleotides matching TRBD2. V gave up 2 bases and J gave up 5 bases; unmatched junction bases: 8. CDR3 length equals 15 residues. Looked up from germline, CDR1 is SGHAT and CDR2 is FQNNGV. In nucleotides, the CDR3 is TGTGCCAGCAGCTTATTGCGGGAGAGTCTTGAGACCCAGTACTTC. Translated: CASSLLRESLETQYF.

J is TRBJ1-4 and V is TRBV3-1; maybe TRBD1 (6 bases). Trimming left V 5 bases short and J 5 bases short, with 12 bases between. The CDR3 totals 14 residues. Germline V gene lookup returns CDR1 LGHDT and CDR2 YNNKEL (reference sequence). CDR3 DNA: TGTGCCAGCAGCAAAGGGACATTGAATGAAAAACTGTTTTTT. Its protein product is CASSKGTLNEKLFF.

V is TRBV13 and J is TRBJ2-7, with 10 positions matching TRBD1. V was clipped by 5 bases and J by 5 bases; unmatched bases: 3. CDR1 is PRHDT, CDR2 FYEKMQ, per germline (reference sequence). The CDR3 consists of 13 residues. The CDR3 loop reads CASSPDRGDEQYF. DNA of the CDR3: TGTGCCAGCAGCCCGGACAGGGGGGACGAGCAGTACTTC.

The rearrangement uses TRBV7-9 and TRBJ2-1; 8 nucleotides align to TRBD2. This CDR3 comprises 15 residues. CDR1 is SEHNR, CDR2 FQNEAQ, per germline (reference sequence). The junction had 12 bases not matched to a gene; V was cut back by 5 bases and J by 9 bases. The CDR3 loop is CASSGSGTRWAEQFF. CDR3 coding DNA: TGTGCCAGCAGCGGATCCGGGACTAGATGGGCTGAGCAGTTCTTC.

This clonotype was detected a few times. V is TRBV6-1 and J is TRBJ2-3, with 7 bases that match TRBD2. The length of the CDR3 is 15 residues. J was trimmed by 4 bases and V by 7 bases; bases with no gene match: 11. From germline, CDR1 is MNHNS and CDR2 SASEGT. The CDR3 coding sequence is TGTGCCAGCATGAGCCGGGACTATGGCCCAGATACGCAGTATTTT. Translating gives CASMSRDYGPDTQYF.

Regarding this clonotype: One end of the junction does not line up with germline, which may come from a read error. The chain recombines TRBV10-3 with TRBJ2-1, with 7 bases lining up with TRBD2. CDR3 length equals 15 residues. Germline CDR1 is ENHRY and CDR2 is SYGVKD. CDR3 nucleotides: TGTGCCATCAGCGATAAAGCGGGGTCCCCCAATGAGCAGTTATTC. Translation gives CAISDKAGSPNEQLF.

The chain links TRBV19 to TRBJ2-5, with a tentative D call TRBD1 (6 bases). V was pared by 6 bases and J by 1 base, with 9 bases between. Germline CDR1 is LNHDA and CDR2 is SQIVND (reference sequence). The CDR3 is 13 residues long. In DNA, the CDR3 is TGTGCCAGTAGAGGGACATTCCAAGAGACCCAGTACTTC. Translation gives CASRGTFQETQYF.

The chain uses TRBV6-5 and TRBJ1-3; D unresolved. V lost 2 bases and J lost 4, with 12 bases in between. CDR1 MNHEY and CDR2 SVGAGI come from the germline V gene. This CDR3 has 15 amino acids. The CDR3 nucleotides read TGTGCCAGCAGTTACGTCCTGACGGAGGGAAACACCATATATTTT. This codes for CASSYVLTEGNTIYF.

This rearrangement joins TRBV12-3 or TRBV12-4 to TRBJ2-7; a weak D match, TRBD1 (5 bases). With 6 bases removed from V and 3 bases from J, the gap between germline ends came to 18 bases. The CDR3 sequence is 15 residues long. The CDR3 protein is CASSRQGGNGYEQYF. For the CDR3, the DNA is TGTGCCAGCAGCCGCCAGGGCGGCAACGGCTACGAGCAGTACTTC.